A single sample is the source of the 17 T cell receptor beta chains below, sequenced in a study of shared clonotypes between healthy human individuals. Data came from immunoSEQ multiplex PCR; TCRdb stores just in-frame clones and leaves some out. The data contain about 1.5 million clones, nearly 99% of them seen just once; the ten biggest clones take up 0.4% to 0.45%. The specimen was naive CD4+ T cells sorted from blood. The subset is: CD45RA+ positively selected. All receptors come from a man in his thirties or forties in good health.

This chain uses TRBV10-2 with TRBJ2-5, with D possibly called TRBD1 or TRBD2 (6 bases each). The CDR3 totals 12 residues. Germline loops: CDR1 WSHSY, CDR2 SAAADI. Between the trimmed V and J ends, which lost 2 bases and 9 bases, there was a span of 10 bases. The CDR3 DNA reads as TGCGCCAGCAGTGAGCATAGGGGGGCCCAGTACTTC. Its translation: CASSEHRGAQYF.

CDR3 residues: CASRQGLYTGELFF. The CDR3 DNA is TGTGCCAGTAGGCAGGGTTTGTACACCGGGGAGCTGTTTTTT. The chain uses TRBV19 and TRBJ2-2, with a tentative D call TRBD1 (5 bases). Trimming removed 6 bases at V and 3 bases at J, with 11 bases between. Germline loops: CDR1 LNHDA, CDR2 SQIVND (reference sequence). The CDR3 has 14 residues.

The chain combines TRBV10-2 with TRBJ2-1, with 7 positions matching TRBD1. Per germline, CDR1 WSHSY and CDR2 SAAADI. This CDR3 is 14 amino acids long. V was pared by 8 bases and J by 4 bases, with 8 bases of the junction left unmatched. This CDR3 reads CASVPGQMYNEQFF. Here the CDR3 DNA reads TGCGCCAGCGTGCCGGGACAGATGTACAATGAGCAGTTCTTC.

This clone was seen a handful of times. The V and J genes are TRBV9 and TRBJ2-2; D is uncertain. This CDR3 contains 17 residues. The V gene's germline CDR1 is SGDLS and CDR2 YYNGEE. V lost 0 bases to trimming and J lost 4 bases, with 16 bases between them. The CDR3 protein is CASSVAAADPLTGELFF. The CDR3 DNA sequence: TGTGCCAGCAGCGTAGCGGCAGCTGACCCTCTCACCGGGGAGCTGTTTTTT.

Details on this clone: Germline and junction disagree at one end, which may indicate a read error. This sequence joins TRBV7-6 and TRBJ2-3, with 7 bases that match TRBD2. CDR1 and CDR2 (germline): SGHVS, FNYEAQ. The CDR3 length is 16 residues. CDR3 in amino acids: CASSLGVGGSTDTQYF. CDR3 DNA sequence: TGTGCCAGCAGCTTAGGTGTCGGCGGGAGCACCGATACGCAGTATTTT.

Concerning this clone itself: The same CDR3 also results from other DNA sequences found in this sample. The CDR3 region is CASSLGGQGSYEQYF. DNA of the CDR3: TGTGCCAGCAGTTTAGGGGGTCAGGGCTCCTACGAGCAGTACTTC. V and J are TRBV28 and TRBJ2-7; D might be TRBD1 or TRBD2, each matching 5 bases. The CDR3 length is 15 residues. The germline V and J ends were trimmed by 2 bases and 0 bases, with 11 bases remaining between them. CDR1 and CDR2 (germline): MDHEN, SYDVKM.

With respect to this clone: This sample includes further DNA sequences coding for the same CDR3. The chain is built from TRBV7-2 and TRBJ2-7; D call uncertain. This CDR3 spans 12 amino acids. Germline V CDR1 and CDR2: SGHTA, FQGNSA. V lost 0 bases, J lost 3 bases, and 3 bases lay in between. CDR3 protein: CASSLARYEQYF. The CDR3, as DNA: TGTGCCAGCAGCTTAGCACGCTACGAGCAGTACTTC.

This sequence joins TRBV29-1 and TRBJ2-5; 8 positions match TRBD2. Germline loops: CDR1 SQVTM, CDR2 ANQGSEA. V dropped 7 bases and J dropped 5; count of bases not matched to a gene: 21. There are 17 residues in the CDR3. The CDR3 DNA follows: TGCAGCGCCGCAGCTCTCCCCGGGAGGGGGGGAATGGAGACCCAGTACTTC. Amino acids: CSAAALPGRGGMETQYF.

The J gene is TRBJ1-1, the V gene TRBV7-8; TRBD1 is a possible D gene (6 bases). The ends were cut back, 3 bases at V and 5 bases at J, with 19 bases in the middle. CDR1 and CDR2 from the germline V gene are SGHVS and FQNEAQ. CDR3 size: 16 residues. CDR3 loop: CASSLRGGQGRTEAFF. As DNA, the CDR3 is TGTGCCAGCAGCTTGAGGGGTGGCCAGGGGCGGACTGAAGCTTTCTTT.

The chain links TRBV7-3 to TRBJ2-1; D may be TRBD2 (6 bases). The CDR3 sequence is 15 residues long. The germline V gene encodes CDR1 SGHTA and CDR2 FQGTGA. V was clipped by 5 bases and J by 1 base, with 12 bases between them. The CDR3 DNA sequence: TGTGCCAGCAGCCCTAATCGGGGGTCCTACAATGAGCAGTTCTTC. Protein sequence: CASSPNRGSYNEQFF.

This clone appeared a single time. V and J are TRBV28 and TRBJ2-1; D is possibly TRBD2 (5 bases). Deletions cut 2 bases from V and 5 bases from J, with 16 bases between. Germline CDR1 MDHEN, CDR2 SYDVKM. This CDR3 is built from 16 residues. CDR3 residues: CASSLQRVRSHNEQFF. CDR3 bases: TGTGCCAGCAGTTTACAGAGGGTGAGATCCCACAATGAGCAGTTCTTC.

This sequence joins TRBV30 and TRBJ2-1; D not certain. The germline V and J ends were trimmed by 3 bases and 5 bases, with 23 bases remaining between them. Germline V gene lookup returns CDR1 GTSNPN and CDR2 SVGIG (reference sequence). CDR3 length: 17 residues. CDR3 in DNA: TGTGCCTGGAGGGCCGTCGGTTTAGGCCGCTTAAACAATGAGCAGTTCTTC. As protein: CAWRAVGLGRLNNEQFF.

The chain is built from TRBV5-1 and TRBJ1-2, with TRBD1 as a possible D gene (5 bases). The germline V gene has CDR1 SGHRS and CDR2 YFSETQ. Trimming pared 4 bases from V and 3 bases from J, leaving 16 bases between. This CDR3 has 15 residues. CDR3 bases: TGCGCCAGCAGCCAGGGCCTAGCATCCGACTATGGCTACACCTTC. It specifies CASSQGLASDYGYTF.

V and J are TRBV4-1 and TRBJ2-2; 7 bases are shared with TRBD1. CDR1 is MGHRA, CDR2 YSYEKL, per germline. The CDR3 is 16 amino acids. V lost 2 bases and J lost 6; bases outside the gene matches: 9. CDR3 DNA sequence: TGCGCCAGCAGCCAACCCACAGGGGAACCGCCCGGGGAGCTGTTTTTT. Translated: CASSQPTGEPPGELFF.

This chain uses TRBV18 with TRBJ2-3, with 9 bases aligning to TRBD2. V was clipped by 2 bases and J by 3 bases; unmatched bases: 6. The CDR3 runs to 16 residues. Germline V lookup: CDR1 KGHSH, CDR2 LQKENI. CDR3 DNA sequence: TGTGCCAGCTCACCAGGCGCTAGCGGGATAACAGATACGCAGTATTTT. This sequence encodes CASSPGASGITDTQYF. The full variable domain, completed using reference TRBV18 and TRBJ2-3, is NAGVMQNPRHLVRRRGQEARLRCSPMKGHSHVYWYRQLPEEGLKFMVYLQKENIIDESGMPKERFSAEFPKEGPSILRIQQVVRGDSAAYFCASSPGASGITDTQYFGPGTRLTVL.

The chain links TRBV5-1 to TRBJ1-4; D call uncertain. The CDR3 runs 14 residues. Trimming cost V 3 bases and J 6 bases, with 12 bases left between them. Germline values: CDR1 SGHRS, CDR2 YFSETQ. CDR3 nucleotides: TGCGCCAGCAGCTACGGGGAATCCCATGAAAAACTGTTTTTT. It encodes CASSYGESHEKLFF.

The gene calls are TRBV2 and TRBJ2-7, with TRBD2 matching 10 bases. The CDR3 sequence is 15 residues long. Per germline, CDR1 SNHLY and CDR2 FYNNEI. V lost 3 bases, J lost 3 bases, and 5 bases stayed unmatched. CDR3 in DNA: TGTGCCAGCAGTGAGGGGACTAGCGACCACTACGAGCAGTACTTC. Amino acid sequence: CASSEGTSDHYEQYF.